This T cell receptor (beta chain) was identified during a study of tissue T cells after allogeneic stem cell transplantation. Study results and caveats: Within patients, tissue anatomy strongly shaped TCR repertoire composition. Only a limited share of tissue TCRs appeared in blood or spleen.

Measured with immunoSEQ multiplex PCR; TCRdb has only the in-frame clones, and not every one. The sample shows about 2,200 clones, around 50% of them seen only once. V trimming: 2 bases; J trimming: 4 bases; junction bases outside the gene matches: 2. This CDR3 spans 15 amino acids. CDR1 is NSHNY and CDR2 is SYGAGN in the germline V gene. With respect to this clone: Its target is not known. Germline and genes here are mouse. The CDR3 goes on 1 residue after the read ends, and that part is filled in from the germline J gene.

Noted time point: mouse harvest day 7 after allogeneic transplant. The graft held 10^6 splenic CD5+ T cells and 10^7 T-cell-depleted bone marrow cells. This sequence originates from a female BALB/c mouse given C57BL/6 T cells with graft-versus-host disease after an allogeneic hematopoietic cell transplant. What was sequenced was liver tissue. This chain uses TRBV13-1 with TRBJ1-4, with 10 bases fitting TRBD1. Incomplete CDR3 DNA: TGTGCCAGCAGTGAGACAGGGGGCCACAACGAAAGATTATTT. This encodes CASSETGGHNERLF. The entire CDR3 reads CASSETGGHNERLFF.